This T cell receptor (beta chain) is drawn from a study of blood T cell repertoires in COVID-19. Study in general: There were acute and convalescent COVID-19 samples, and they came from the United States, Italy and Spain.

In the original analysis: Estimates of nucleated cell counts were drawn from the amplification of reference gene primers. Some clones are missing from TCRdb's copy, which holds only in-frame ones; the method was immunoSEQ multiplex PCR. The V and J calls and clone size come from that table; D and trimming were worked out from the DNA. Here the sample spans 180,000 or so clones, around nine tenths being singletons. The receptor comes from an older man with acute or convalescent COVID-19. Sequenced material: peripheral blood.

CDR3 in amino acids: CASSRGAPLNTEAFF. For the CDR3, the DNA is TGTGCCAGCAGCAGGGGGGCCCCCTTAAACACTGAAGCTTTCTTT. The chain links TRBV6-5 to TRBJ1-1; 7 bases fit TRBD1. The CDR3 sequence is 15 residues long. CDR1 and CDR2 (germline): MNHEY, SVGAGI. V gave up 6 bases and J gave up 2 bases; unmatched junction bases: 9.